Each of the 20 T cell receptor beta chains below was sequenced from the same sample in a study of sequential checkpoint blockade in melanoma. Only in-frame clones appear in the TCRdb table, and some are missing; sequencing was by immunoSEQ multiplex PCR. This sample has more than 7,000 clones, with 71% found just once. The sample's treatment: randomized to nivolumab then ipilimumab (arm A) or the reverse (arm B). The sample here was CD8+ T cells sorted from blood (inferred from file names), taken from a patient given nivolumab and ipilimumab in sequence. The source is a human donor with melanoma.

In this sample, this clone turned up a few times. V gene TRBV10-3 combines with J gene TRBJ2-7; D is perhaps TRBD2 (5 bases). Germline CDR1 is ENHRY and CDR2 is SYGVKD. With 9 bases removed from V and 2 bases from J, the gap between germline ends came to 8 bases. CDR3 length: 11 amino acids. CDR3 residues: CAIGETYEQYF. CDR3 coding DNA: TGTGCCATTGGGGAGACCTACGAGCAGTACTTC.

Here the CDR3 reads CASSLAGPYTEAFF. CDR3 in DNA: TGTGCCAGCAGTTTAGCGGGGCCCTACACTGAAGCTTTCTTT. V is TRBV27 and J is TRBJ1-1, with D perhaps matching TRBD1 (5 bases). CDR3 size: 14 residues. V lost 2 bases to trimming and J lost 3 bases, with 10 bases between them. Germline V lookup: CDR1 MNHEY, CDR2 SMNVEV (reference sequence).

The CDR3 sequence: CAWNLAGGETQYF. The DNA of the CDR3 is TGTGCCTGGAATTTAGCGGGAGGAGAGACCCAGTACTTC. This chain connects TRBV30 to TRBJ2-5, with 10 bases that match TRBD2. This CDR3 is built from 13 residues. V lost 4 bases, J lost 4 bases, and 3 bases stayed unmatched. From germline, CDR1 is GTSNPN and CDR2 SVGIG (reference sequence).

The chain combines TRBV4-2 with TRBJ2-6; TRBD2 matches at 10 bases. Germline V gives CDR1 LGHNA, CDR2 YNFKEQ. CDR3 length: 16 amino acids. After removal of 4 bases from V and 0 bases from J, the junction contained 0 bases not matched to a gene. CDR3 region: CASSPSGGSGANVLTF. The CDR3 bases are TGTGCCAGCAGCCCTAGCGGGGGCTCTGGGGCCAACGTCCTGACTTTC.

The CDR3 protein is CASTLASNTGELFF. DNA for the CDR3: TGTGCCAGCACCCTAGCGTCGAACACCGGGGAGCTGTTTTTT. The rearrangement links TRBV6-5 to TRBJ2-2, with a weak D call TRBD2 (6 bases). Germline assignment: CDR1 MNHEY and CDR2 SVGAGI. V was shortened by 7 bases and J by 0 bases, with 9 bases between the two germline ends. The CDR3 runs to 14 residues.

This clone was seen a single time. The rearrangement uses TRBV6-6 and TRBJ1-1, with TRBD1 as a possible D gene (6 bases). Trimming removed 4 bases from V and 7 bases from J, with 13 bases in between. The germline CDR1 and CDR2 sequences are MNHNY and SVGAGI (reference sequence). The CDR3 sequence is 13 residues long. The CDR3 nucleotides are TGTGCCAGCAGTTTCGGACAGCTCCTTGAAGCTTTCTTT. Its protein is CASSFGQLLEAFF.

CDR3 in DNA: TGTGCCAGCAGCCCAAAGGGGAGGGAAGACACTGAAGCTTTCTTT. This encodes CASSPKGREDTEAFF. V and J are TRBV4-2 and TRBJ1-1; D is possibly TRBD1 (5 bases). The CDR3 loop spans 15 amino acids. V was shortened by 4 bases and J by 3 bases, with 15 bases between the two germline ends. The germline CDR1 and CDR2 sequences are LGHNA and YNFKEQ.

Sample share makes this clone medium-sized. The chain couples TRBV28 to TRBJ1-2; 7 positions agree with TRBD1. This CDR3 has 14 residues. Losses at the gene ends were 6 bases for V and 8 bases for J; bases not matched to a gene: 12. The germline gives CDR1 MDHEN, CDR2 SYDVKM. The CDR3 DNA sequence: TGTGCCAGCAGGCTCCGGGACAGCGCGTTAGGCTACACCTTC. Translating it yields CASRLRDSALGYTF.

This chain uses TRBV27 with TRBJ2-7; 7 positions agree with TRBD1. V trimming: 3 bases; J trimming: 3 bases; junction bases outside the gene matches: 2. The CDR3 spans 13 residues. In germline, CDR1 is MNHEY, CDR2 SMNVEV (reference sequence). The CDR3 coding sequence is TGTGCCAGCAGTTTCAGACAGGGCTACGAGCAGTACTTC. This codes for CASSFRQGYEQYF.

The CDR3 DNA is TGTGCCAGCTCTCTTGGGCGACAGGGTTATATCGGGGAGCTGTTTTTT. Amino acids: CASSLGRQGYIGELFF. This chain uses TRBV27 with TRBJ2-2, with TRBD1 identical over 7 bases. The CDR3 length is 16 residues. With V trimmed by 8 bases and J by 7 bases, 16 bases remained unmatched. From germline, CDR1 is MNHEY and CDR2 SMNVEV (reference sequence).

The chain uses TRBV19 and TRBJ1-1; perhaps TRBD1 as D (6 bases). Germline CDR1 and CDR2: LNHDA and SQIVND (reference sequence). The CDR3 is 14 amino acids. V gave up 10 bases and J gave up 1 base, with 16 bases separating them. Written as DNA, the CDR3 is TGTGCCACTGGCTTGGGACACCAGAACACTGAAGCTTTCTTT. It codes for CATGLGHQNTEAFF.

The CDR3 here is CASSQDGAGSGYTF. CDR3 in DNA: TGCGCCAGCAGCCAAGATGGGGCAGGGTCTGGCTACACCTTC. The V and J genes are TRBV4-1 and TRBJ1-2, with a tentative D call TRBD1 (5 bases). The CDR3 consists of 14 residues. V lost 0 bases and J 7 bases, leaving 12 bases between the germline ends. Germline assignment: CDR1 MGHRA and CDR2 YSYEKL.

The rearrangement joins TRBV19 to TRBJ2-7, with a weak D call TRBD1 (6 bases). V lost 5 bases and J 4 bases, leaving 9 bases between the germline ends. Per germline, CDR1 LNHDA and CDR2 SQIVND (reference sequence). The CDR3 is 12 amino acids. CDR3 nucleotide sequence: TGTGCCAGTAGTGCCACAGGGTACGAGCAGTACTTC. Residues: CASSATGYEQYF.

V gene TRBV27 combines with J gene TRBJ2-5; possibly TRBD1 for D (7 bases). Trimming took off 4 bases at V and 5 bases at J, with 17 bases between the two ends. The CDR3 length is 15 residues. The V gene's germline CDR1 is MNHEY and CDR2 SMNVEV (reference sequence). DNA for the CDR3: TGTGCCAGCAGTTCGCCCTTACAGGGGAGGGAGACCCAGTACTTC. Encoded protein: CASSSPLQGRETQYF.

This rearrangement joins TRBV5-1 to TRBJ2-5; TRBD1 aligns across 7 bases. The J call may be wrong; the DNA end is better matched by TRBJ2-7. In germline, CDR1 is SGHRS, CDR2 YFSETQ. The CDR3 length is 16 residues. CDR3: CASSSVPFSGGNEQYF. Here the CDR3 DNA reads TGCGCCAGCAGTTCCGTCCCTTTCTCAGGGGGAAACGAGCAGTACTTC.

The chain uses TRBV25-1 and TRBJ2-7, with D possibly matching TRBD1 (6 bases). Germline V gene data show CDR1 as MGHDK and CDR2 as SYGVNS. This CDR3 is 14 amino acids long. The V and J ends lost 6 bases and 5 bases respectively, with 17 bases between them. The CDR3 reads CASSPQGSPHEQYF. CDR3 nucleotide sequence: TGTGCCAGCAGCCCCCAGGGGAGTCCCCACGAGCAGTACTTC.

On this clone itself: At one boundary the junction diverges from the germline segment, which might be a read error. The rearrangement uses TRBV4-1 and TRBJ2-7, with 8 bases that match TRBD1. The CDR3 runs to 12 residues. CDR1 MGHRA and CDR2 YSYEKL come from the germline V gene. The CDR3 sequence: CASSQTGTGIIF. In DNA, the CDR3 is TGCGCCAGCAGCCAAACCGGGACAGGTATAATATTC.

The chain combines TRBV9 with TRBJ2-1; a possible D gene is TRBD2 (6 bases). The V and J ends lost 4 bases and 2 bases respectively, with 13 bases between them. The CDR3 loop spans 15 amino acids. The germline V gene has CDR1 SGDLS and CDR2 YYNGEE. CDR3 DNA sequence: TGTGCCAGCAGCCCCTCGGGAGTACCCTACAATGAGCAGTTCTTC. This translates into CASSPSGVPYNEQFF.

The V and J genes are TRBV5-6 and TRBJ2-1; 7 bases fit TRBD1. The trim removed 0 bases at V and 0 bases at J, leaving 3 bases unmatched. This CDR3 spans 16 amino acids. CDR1 SGHDT and CDR2 YYEEEE come from the germline V gene. The CDR3: CASSLGAGGSYNEQFF. The DNA of the CDR3 is TGTGCCAGCAGCTTGGGAGCAGGGGGCTCCTACAATGAGCAGTTCTTC.

Here the CDR3 DNA reads TGTGCCAGCAGTGACGCGGGGGGTGGGAATGAGCAGTTCTTC. Its translation: CASSDAGGGNEQFF. V and J are TRBV6-4 and TRBJ2-1, with TRBD2 matching over 8 bases. Germline V lookup: CDR1 MRHNA, CDR2 SNTAGT. Unmatched junction bases numbered 4, after V lost 2 bases and J lost 7 bases. The CDR3 extends over 14 amino acids.